This T cell receptor (beta chain) comes out of a study of T cells in Graves' hyperthyroidism and ophthalmopathy. TCR beta CDR3 regions were amplified from RNA. First-round RT-PCR targeting the TCR CDR3 was performed with the HTBI primer set. TCRdb redid the calling of the multiplex PCR reads with MiXCR, one entry per CDR3 protein. This table holds roughly 300,000 distinct CDR3 sequences, about 21% found once. Patients counted as stable if ophthalmopathy did not develop within 18 months. The study based diagnoses on clinical symptoms, serum thyroxine and TRAb, thyroid ultrasound and orbital computed tomography. J lost 5 bases, V lost 8 bases, and 4 bases had no gene match. Per germline, CDR1 MNHEY and CDR2 SMNVEV (reference sequence). CDR3 length equals 12 residues. This clonotype occurred many times.

Material for sequencing was blood. This rearrangement joins TRBV27 to TRBJ2-7, with 9 nucleotides matching TRBD1. The clonotype was recovered from a woman in her forties or fifties with Graves' hyperthyroidism. This CDR3 reads CASGTGQNEQYF. The CDR3 bases are TGTGCCAGCGGGACAGGGCAGAACGAGCAGTACTTC.